The next 5 T cell receptor beta chains were all read from a single sample in a study of monozygotic twins with inflammatory bowel disease. Reanalyzing the 5' RACE reads, TCRdb keeps one entry per CDR3 protein, without DNA. Its table lists approximately 300,000 distinct CDR3 sequences. The sequenced sample was blood. These receptors were taken from a human donor with ulcerative colitis or Crohn's disease, or a healthy co-twin of an affected twin (not recorded which).

The chain has TRBV7-2 and TRBJ2-5. Germline lookup yields CDR1 SGHTA and CDR2 FQGNSA. The CDR3 consists of 13 residues. CDR3 residues: CASSLAETETQYF.

This rearrangement joins TRBV27 to TRBJ2-3. Germline assignment: CDR1 MNHEY and CDR2 SMNVEV (reference sequence). This CDR3 has 15 amino acids. The CDR3: CASSSRSADTDTQYF.

The chain joins TRBV20-1 to TRBJ1-4; no DNA is available, so the TRBD1 call from TCRdb remains unchecked. CDR1 is DFQATT and CDR2 is SNEGSKA in the germline V gene (reference sequence). This CDR3 contains 11 residues. The CDR3 spells CTTRAGEKLFF.

The chain carries TRBV19 and TRBJ1-3; TCRdb's D call of TRBD1 is untestable without DNA. Germline values: CDR1 LNHDA, CDR2 SQIVND (reference sequence). The CDR3 is 14 amino acids. Here the CDR3 reads CASMDRGRGNTIYF.

The chain recombines TRBV2 with TRBJ2-1; TCRdb gives TRBD2 as the D gene, but with no DNA this cannot be confirmed. The CDR3 covers 15 residues. The germline V gene encodes CDR1 SNHLY and CDR2 FYNNEI. The chain's CDR3 is CASSGLAGGYNEQFF. The full variable domain, completed using reference TRBV2 and TRBJ2-1, is EPEVTQTPSHQVTQMGQEVILRCVPISNHLYFYWYRQILGQKVEFLVSFYNNEISEKSEIFDDQFSVERPDGSNFTLKIRSTKLEDSAMYFCASSGLAGGYNEQFFGPGTRLTVL.